These T cell receptor beta chains were read from a single sample in a study of blood T cell repertoires in COVID-19. Libraries were prepared by immunoSEQ multiplex PCR; TCRdb keeps only in-frame clonotypes and omits some of them. Among about 140,000 clones, 80% were seen once, and the ten largest hold about 3.5%. The sample consisted of peripheral blood. These receptors were taken from a man between 65 and 79 years old who had recovered from COVID-19. CDR3s include the opening cysteine and the closing phenylalanine or tryptophan. The D gene is left open where the match is weak. Size tells how often a clone was seen (once, few, many) or the class of an expanded clone, and some rows leave it out.

clone size: .
D gene: TRBD2
V gene: TRBV6-2/TRBV6-3
J gene: TRBJ2-7
CDR3 DNA: TGTGCCAGCAGCCTTGGGAGGGACTGGTACTACGAGCAGTACTTC
CDR3 protein: CASSLGRDWYYEQYF

clone size: .
D gene: .
V gene: TRBV12-3/TRBV12-4
J gene: TRBJ2-1
CDR3 DNA: TGTGCCAGCAGGAAGTTAAGGGGTGAGCAGTTCTTC
CDR3 protein: CASRKLRGEQFF

clone size: .
D gene: .
V gene: TRBV5-8
J gene: TRBJ1-2
CDR3 DNA: TGTGCCAGCACGAGACCTACACAGGGCCCCTATGGCTACACCTTC
CDR3 protein: CASTRPTQGPYGYTF

clone size: .
D gene: TRBD2
V gene: TRBV2
J gene: TRBJ2-7
CDR3 DNA: TGTGCCAGCAGTGCCTTGACTAGCGGTGAGCAGTACTTC
CDR3 protein: CASSALTSGEQYF

clone size: .
D gene: .
V gene: TRBV10-3
J gene: TRBJ2-7
CDR3 DNA: TGTGCCATCAGTGAGTCGGGGCGGTTCTCCTACGAGCAGTACTTC
CDR3 protein: CAISESGRFSYEQYF

clone size: .
D gene: .
V gene: TRBV11-2
J gene: TRBJ2-1
CDR3 DNA: TGTGCCAGCAGCTTAAGCATTGAGCAGTTCTTC
CDR3 protein: CASSLSIEQFF

clone size: .
D gene: TRBD1
V gene: TRBV4-1
J gene: TRBJ2-7
CDR3 DNA: TGCGCCAGCAGCCAAGACCATACAGGGGCCGGCTACGAGCAGTACTTC
CDR3 protein: CASSQDHTGAGYEQYF

clone size: .
D gene: .
V gene: TRBV7-2
J gene: TRBJ2-3
CDR3 DNA: TGTGCCAGCAGCTTAGCGGGCCCCCCAGATACGCAGTATTTT
CDR3 protein: CASSLAGPPDTQYF

clone size: once
D gene: TRBD1
V gene: TRBV5-8
J gene: TRBJ1-4
CDR3 DNA: TGTGCCAGCAGCCGGGGACAGGGGTATGAAAAACTGTTTTTT
CDR3 protein: CASSRGQGYEKLFF

clone size: .
D gene: TRBD1
V gene: TRBV5-4
J gene: TRBJ2-6
CDR3 DNA: TGTGCCAGCAGCGGAATCAACAGGGGGGAGAGCTCTGGGGCCAACGTCCTGACTTTC
CDR3 protein: CASSGINRGESSGANVLTF

clone size: .
D gene: .
V gene: TRBV5-1
J gene: TRBJ2-7
CDR3 DNA: TGCGCCAGCAGCTTGGTGGGGGGGCCCTACGAGCAGTACTTC
CDR3 protein: CASSLVGGPYEQYF

clone size: .
D gene: TRBD2
V gene: TRBV30
J gene: TRBJ2-2
CDR3 DNA: TGTGCCTGGAGTGTACGTAAAACGAGCGGGACCACCGGGGAGCTGTTTTTT
CDR3 protein: CAWSVRKTSGTTGELFF

clone size: .
D gene: TRBD1
V gene: TRBV19
J gene: TRBJ2-5
CDR3 DNA: TGTGCCAGTACCGTCACAGGGGTCTCGTGGGAGACCCAGTACTTC
CDR3 protein: CASTVTGVSWETQYF

clone size: .
D gene: .
V gene: TRBV12-3/TRBV12-4
J gene: TRBJ1-4
CDR3 DNA: TGTGCCAGCAAAGGGGTGACTAATGAAAAACTGTTTTTT
CDR3 protein: CASKGVTNEKLFF

clone size: .
D gene: TRBD1
V gene: TRBV27
J gene: TRBJ1-5
CDR3 DNA: TGTGCCAGCAGTCCCGGGACAGGGACTCTGAATCAGCCCCAGCATTTT
CDR3 protein: CASSPGTGTLNQPQHF

clone size: .
D gene: TRBD2
V gene: TRBV18
J gene: TRBJ2-1
CDR3 DNA: TGTGCCAGCTCACCGGGGCTAGCGGGAGCGCTCAATGAGCAGTTCTTC
CDR3 protein: CASSPGLAGALNEQFF

clone size: .
D gene: .
V gene: TRBV27
J gene: TRBJ2-3
CDR3 DNA: TGTGCCAGCAGTTTATTACAGGGTGTAACAGATACGCAGTATTTT
CDR3 protein: CASSLLQGVTDTQYF

clone size: .
D gene: .
V gene: TRBV7-9
J gene: TRBJ1-3
CDR3 DNA: TGTGCCAGCAGCTCCGGGACACCTGGAAACACCATATATTTT
CDR3 protein: CASSSGTPGNTIYF

clone size: few
D gene: .
V gene: TRBV7-9
J gene: TRBJ1-2
CDR3 DNA: TGTGCCAGCAGCCCCGCGGGCGGAGCCTATGGCTACACCTTC
CDR3 protein: CASSPAGGAYGYTF

clone size: .
D gene: TRBD1
V gene: TRBV6-5
J gene: TRBJ2-7
CDR3 DNA: TGTGCCAGCAGGGGGACAGGGAACTACGAGCAGTACTTC
CDR3 protein: CASRGTGNYEQYF

clone size: .
D gene: TRBD1
V gene: TRBV30
J gene: TRBJ1-2
CDR3 DNA: TGTGCCTGGAGTGCCTGGACAGGGGGCAGCTATGGCTACACCTTC
CDR3 protein: CAWSAWTGGSYGYTF

clone size: .
D gene: .
V gene: TRBV5-1
J gene: TRBJ2-1
CDR3 DNA: TGCGCCAGTGGGCCGAGCTCCTACAATGAGCAGTTCTTC
CDR3 protein: CASGPSSYNEQFF

clone size: .
D gene: .
V gene: TRBV5-6
J gene: TRBJ2-7
CDR3 DNA: TGTGCCAGCAGCCCCTGGGCCGCCTCGGCCCACGAGCAGTACTTC
CDR3 protein: CASSPWAASAHEQYF

clone size: .
D gene: .
V gene: TRBV2
J gene: TRBJ2-2
CDR3 DNA: TGTGCCAGCAGTGAACCGACAGCCGGGGAGCTGTTTTTT
CDR3 protein: CASSEPTAGELFF

clone size: .
D gene: TRBD2
V gene: TRBV19
J gene: TRBJ2-1
CDR3 DNA: TGTGCCAGCGCTTATAGCGGGTTTTACAATGAGCAGTTCTTC
CDR3 protein: CASAYSGFYNEQFF

clone size: .
D gene: TRBD1
V gene: TRBV5-4
J gene: TRBJ1-2
CDR3 DNA: TGTGCCAGCAGCGCGCCGGGACAGGGGGCCAACTATGGCTACACCTTC
CDR3 protein: CASSAPGQGANYGYTF

clone size: .
D gene: TRBD2
V gene: TRBV4-2
J gene: TRBJ2-5
CDR3 DNA: TGTGCCAGCAGCCAAGAAAGCGGGAGGCAAGAGACCCAGTACTTC
CDR3 protein: CASSQESGRQETQYF

clone size: .
D gene: .
V gene: TRBV6-5
J gene: TRBJ2-7
CDR3 DNA: TGTGCCAGCAGTACCAGGGACGAGCAGTACTTC
CDR3 protein: CASSTRDEQYF

clone size: once
D gene: TRBD1
V gene: TRBV12-5
J gene: TRBJ2-1
CDR3 DNA: TGTGCTAGTGGTTTGACAGGGGGGAATGAGCAGTTCTTC
CDR3 protein: CASGLTGGNEQFF

clone size: .
D gene: .
V gene: TRBV6-6
J gene: TRBJ2-3
CDR3 DNA: TGTGCCAGCAGTGCGTGGAGCACAGATACGCAGTATTTT
CDR3 protein: CASSAWSTDTQYF

clone size: .
D gene: TRBD2
V gene: TRBV29-1
J gene: TRBJ2-3
CDR3 DNA: TGCAGCGTGCAGCTCAGCGGGAGTATGAGTGGCACAGATACGCAGTATTTT
CDR3 protein: CSVQLSGSMSGTDTQYF

clone size: .
D gene: .
V gene: TRBV15
J gene: TRBJ2-7
CDR3 DNA: TGTGCCACCAGCAGCCGGGAGCCTCCCTACGAGCAGTACTTC
CDR3 protein: CATSSREPPYEQYF

clone size: .
D gene: .
V gene: TRBV30
J gene: TRBJ2-3
CDR3 DNA: TGTGCCTTCCGGGAGCGGGGCACAGATACGCAGTATTTT
CDR3 protein: CAFRERGTDTQYF

clone size: .
D gene: .
V gene: TRBV14
J gene: TRBJ2-2
CDR3 DNA: TGTGCCAGCAGCCAAGCCGCCGGGGAGCTGTTTTTT
CDR3 protein: CASSQAAGELFF

clone size: .
D gene: .
V gene: TRBV5-5
J gene: TRBJ2-7
CDR3 DNA: TGTGCCAGCAGCCGCTCCCTAGAATCCTACGAGCAGTACTTC
CDR3 protein: CASSRSLESYEQYF

clone size: .
D gene: TRBD2
V gene: TRBV27
J gene: TRBJ2-7
CDR3 DNA: TGTGCCAGCTCTTGGGGACTAGCGGGAGCCGGGTACGAGCAGTACTTC
CDR3 protein: CASSWGLAGAGYEQYF

clone size: .
D gene: .
V gene: TRBV27
J gene: TRBJ2-7
CDR3 DNA: TGTGCCACCTCGTCCTCCTACGAGCAGTACTTC
CDR3 protein: CATSSSYEQYF

clone size: .
D gene: TRBD2
V gene: TRBV3-1/TRBV3-2
J gene: TRBJ2-5
CDR3 DNA: TGTGCCAGCAGCCAAGATCGGGGGACTAGCGGTAGGGAGACCCAGTACTTC
CDR3 protein: CASSQDRGTSGRETQYF

clone size: .
D gene: TRBD1
V gene: TRBV7-9
J gene: TRBJ2-3
CDR3 DNA: TGTGCCAGCAGCTTAGAGAGACAGGGCCCCTCGGATACGCAGTATTTT
CDR3 protein: CASSLERQGPSDTQYF

clone size: .
D gene: .
V gene: TRBV29-1
J gene: TRBJ2-7
CDR3 DNA: TGCAGCGTCCGGGGTCCGTCGTACGAGCAGTACTTC
CDR3 protein: CSVRGPSYEQYF

clone size: .
D gene: .
V gene: TRBV10-1
J gene: TRBJ2-1
CDR3 DNA: TGCGCCAGCAGTGAGTCGACCGGGAATGAGCAGTTCTTC
CDR3 protein: CASSESTGNEQFF

clone size: .
D gene: .
V gene: TRBV10-1
J gene: TRBJ2-3
CDR3 DNA: TGCGCCAGCAGTATAGACATTACAGATACGCAGTATTTT
CDR3 protein: CASSIDITDTQYF

clone size: once
D gene: .
V gene: TRBV2
J gene: TRBJ2-3
CDR3 DNA: TGTGCCAGCAGCCTCACAGATACGCAGTATTTT
CDR3 protein: CASSLTDTQYF

clone size: .
D gene: TRBD1
V gene: TRBV2
J gene: TRBJ1-4
CDR3 DNA: TGTGCCAGCAGCGGACAGGGGGCATTTCAAAAACTGTTTTTT
CDR3 protein: CASSGQGAFQKLFF

clone size: .
D gene: .
V gene: TRBV27
J gene: TRBJ1-4
CDR3 DNA: TGTGCCAGCAGTTTAATTGCAGCGGCGAATGAAAAACTGTTTTTT
CDR3 protein: CASSLIAAANEKLFF

clone size: .
D gene: .
V gene: TRBV21-1
J gene: TRBJ2-3
CDR3 DNA: TGTGCCAGCAGCCCTTGGGAGGGACTAGGCTCAGATACGCAGTATTTT
CDR3 protein: CASSPWEGLGSDTQYF

clone size: few
D gene: .
V gene: TRBV5-1
J gene: TRBJ1-2
CDR3 DNA: TGCGCCAGCAGCTTGGATGGTCCTAGGGGCTACACCTTC
CDR3 protein: CASSLDGPRGYTF

clone size: .
D gene: .
V gene: TRBV7-3
J gene: TRBJ2-1
CDR3 DNA: TGTGCCAGCAGCCCGGGACTCCTCCTAAACAATGAGCAGTTCTTC
CDR3 protein: CASSPGLLLNNEQFF

clone size: .
D gene: .
V gene: TRBV5-6
J gene: TRBJ1-1
CDR3 DNA: TGTGCCAGCAGCCCCCGGCGGGCGCGGGCTTTCTTT
CDR3 protein: CASSPRRARAFF

clone size: .
D gene: .
V gene: TRBV6-5
J gene: TRBJ2-2
CDR3 DNA: TGTGCCAGCACGTCCGGGGGGCGGTCCGGGGAGCTGTTTTTT
CDR3 protein: CASTSGGRSGELFF

clone size: .
D gene: .
V gene: TRBV9
J gene: TRBJ2-7
CDR3 DNA: TGTGCCAGCAGCGTAGCCCCCGGGGTCTCCTACGAGCAGTACTTC
CDR3 protein: CASSVAPGVSYEQYF